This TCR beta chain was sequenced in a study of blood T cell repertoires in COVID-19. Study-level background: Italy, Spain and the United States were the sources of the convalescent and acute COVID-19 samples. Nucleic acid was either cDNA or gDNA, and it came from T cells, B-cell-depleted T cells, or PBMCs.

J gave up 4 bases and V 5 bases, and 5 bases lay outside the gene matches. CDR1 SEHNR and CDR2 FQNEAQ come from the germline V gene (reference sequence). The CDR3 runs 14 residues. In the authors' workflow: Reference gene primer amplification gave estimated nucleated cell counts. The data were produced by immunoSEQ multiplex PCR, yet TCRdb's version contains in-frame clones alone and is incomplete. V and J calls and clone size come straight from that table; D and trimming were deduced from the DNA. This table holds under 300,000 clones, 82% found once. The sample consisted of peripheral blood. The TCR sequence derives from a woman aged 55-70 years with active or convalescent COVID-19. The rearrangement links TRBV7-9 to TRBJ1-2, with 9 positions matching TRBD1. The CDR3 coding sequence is TGTGCCAGCAGCGGGGACAGGGTTACCTATGGCTACACCTTC. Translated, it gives CASSGDRVTYGYTF.